The source of this T cell receptor beta chain is a study of technical replicates of blood from a handful of donors. Only in-frame clones appear in the TCRdb table, and some are missing; sequencing was by immunoSEQ multiplex PCR. Seen here are 65,000 to 90,000 clones, 95% to 98% observed once, and the top ten hold less than 0.25%. V was trimmed by 2 bases and J by 6 bases, leaving 13 bases between them. CDR1 is KGHSH, CDR2 LQKENI, per germline. This CDR3 has 14 amino acids. Sequencing input: T cells isolated from PBMCs. The J gene is TRBJ1-2, the V gene TRBV18; D possibly corresponds to TRBD1 (6 bases). The source is a human donor in good health. In DNA, the CDR3 is TGTGCCAGCTCACCAAATGCAAACAGGGATGGCTACACCTTC. The encoded protein is CASSPNANRDGYTF. Complete variable domain (other parts from reference TRBV18 and TRBJ1-2): NAGVMQNPRHLVRRRGQEARLRCSPMKGHSHVYWYRQLPEEGLKFMVYLQKENIIDESGMPKERFSAEFPKEGPSILRIQQVVRGDSAAYFCASSPNANRDGYTFGSGTRLTVV.